This T cell receptor beta chain stems from a study of blood T cells in healthy people across ages. Study-wide results and caveats: Compared with aged donors, long-lived donors showed fewer expanded clones, suggesting selection. Possibly, changes in expanded clonotypes were confounded because donor CMV status was unknown.

Comment on this clonotype: Its target is unknown.

In each sample, at least 7 million PBMCs were isolated. Germline V gene lookup returns CDR1 SGDLS and CDR2 YYNGEE. The CDR3 spans 14 residues. Germline trimming cut 4 bases from V and 4 bases from J; bases unmatched to any gene: 8. The second PCR ran about 6 to 12 cycles with a sample-barcoded 5' primer and J-beta primers. TCRdb reanalysed the 5' RACE reads using MiXCR and keeps one entry per CDR3 protein. The data hold around 1,000,000 distinct CDR3 sequences, with almost 25% observed a single time. The sample was also reused in another study, on T cells of mothers and their children.

V gene TRBV9 combines with J gene TRBJ2-7, with TRBD2 identical over 7 bases. Material for sequencing was blood. This clonotype was sampled from a girl aged 2 to 10 in good health. CDR3: CASSPLGGSYEQYF. The CDR3 nucleotides are TGTGCCAGCAGCCCACTCGGGGGGTCTTACGAGCAGTACTTC.